This T cell receptor beta chain came from a study of control samples from healthy donors and cancer patients. V shed 3 bases and J 6 bases; nucleotides not matched to a gene: 6. The CDR3 is 14 amino acids. The germline V gene encodes CDR1 SGHRS and CDR2 YFSETQ. TCRdb's table, derived via immunoSEQ multiplex PCR, lists solely in-frame clones and lacks some. The table lists over 100,000 clones, around 89% of them singletons. The V and J genes are TRBV5-1 and TRBJ1-1, with 9 bases that match TRBD1. Sequencing was carried out using blood. The TCR originated in a woman aged 45-59 years in good health. CDR3 in DNA: TGCGCCAGCAGCTCGGGACAGGGAATAGCTGAAGCTTTCTTT. Its protein product is CASSSGQGIAEAFF.